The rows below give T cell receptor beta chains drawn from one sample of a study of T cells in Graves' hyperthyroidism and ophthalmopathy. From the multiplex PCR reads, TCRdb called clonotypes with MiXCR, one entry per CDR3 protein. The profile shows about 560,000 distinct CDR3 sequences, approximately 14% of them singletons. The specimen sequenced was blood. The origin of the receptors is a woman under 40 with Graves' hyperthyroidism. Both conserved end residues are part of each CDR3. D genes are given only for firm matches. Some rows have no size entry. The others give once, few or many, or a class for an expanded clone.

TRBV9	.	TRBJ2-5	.	CASNRVRYQETQYF	TGTGCCAGCAATAGGGTCAGGTACCAAGAGACCCAGTACTTC
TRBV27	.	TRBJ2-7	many	CASSLNPASRAYEQYF	TGTGCCAGCAGTTTAAACCCCGCTAGCAGAGCCTACGAGCAGTACTTC
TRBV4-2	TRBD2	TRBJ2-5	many	CASSQDSTSGSIQTQYF	TGTGCCAGCAGCCAAGATTCGACTAGCGGGAGCATCCAGACCCAGTACTTC
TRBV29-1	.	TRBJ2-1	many	CSVSEGGNEQFF	TGCAGCGTCAGCGAGGGGGGGAATGAGCAGTTCTTC
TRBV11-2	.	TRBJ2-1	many	CASSTGLLRNEQFF	TGTGCCAGCAGCACGGGACTCCTACGGAATGAGCAGTTCTTC
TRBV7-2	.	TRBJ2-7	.	CASSGHSEPTYEQYF	TGTGCCAGCAGCGGTCATAGCGAACCCACCTACGAGCAGTACTTC
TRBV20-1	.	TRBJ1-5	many	CSARGTLQQPQHF	TGCAGTGCTAGGGGCACCTTACAGCAGCCCCAGCATTTT
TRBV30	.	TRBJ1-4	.	CAWSVSGVTNEKLFF	TGTGCCTGGAGTGTCTCGGGGGTAACTAATGAAAAACTGTTTTTT
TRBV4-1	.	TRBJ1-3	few	CASSQLGPYTIYF	TGCGCCAGCAGCCAACTCGGACCTTACACCATATATTTT
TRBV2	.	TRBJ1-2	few	CASSVRDSDGGYTF	TGTGCCAGCAGTGTAAGAGACTCCGACGGTGGCTACACCTTC
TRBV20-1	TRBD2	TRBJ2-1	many	CSADLAGAGNEQFF	TGCAGTGCTGATCTAGCGGGGGCGGGCAATGAGCAGTTCTTC
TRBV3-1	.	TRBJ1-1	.	CASSQDDTHTEAFF	TGTGCCAGCAGCCAAGACGATACGCACACTGAAGCTTTCTTT
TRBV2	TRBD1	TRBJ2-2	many	CASTGQVTGELFF	TGTGCCAGCACCGGACAGGTCACCGGGGAGCTGTTTTTT
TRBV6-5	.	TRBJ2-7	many	CASSYNRASYEQYF	TGTGCCAGCAGTTACAATAGGGCATCCTACGAGCAGTACTTC
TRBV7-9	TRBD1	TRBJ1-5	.	CASSLAQIRTGDNQPQHF	TGTGCCAGCAGCTTAGCTCAAATCAGGACAGGTGACAATCAGCCCCAGCATTTT